A selection of T cell receptor beta chains follows, all from one sample in a study of blood T cells in healthy people across ages. TCRdb used MiXCR to reprocess the 5' RACE reads, holding one entry per CDR3 protein. Here the sample spans around 700,000 distinct CDR3 sequences, 25% being singletons. These sequences were also reported in another study, on T cells of mothers and their children.

Specimen: blood. The source is a boy under 18 in good health. CDR3s include the opening cysteine and the closing phenylalanine or tryptophan. A D gene is named only where the DNA matches it firmly. Clone size is given for some rows only: seen once, a few or many times, or a class if the clone is expanded.

>TRBV9|TRBJ2-1|14|NA|few
CASSVGSGDNEQFF
TGTGCCAGCAGCGTAGGATCTGGCGACAATGAGCAGTTCTTC
>TRBV4-3|TRBJ1-1|15|NA|few
CASSQDNGGYTEAFF
TGCGCCAGCAGCCAAGATAATGGGGGATATACTGAAGCTTTCTTT
>TRBV4-1|TRBJ2-3|16|NA|NA
CASSQVRYSRADTQYF
TGCGCCAGCAGCCAAGTTCGGTACTCGAGGGCAGATACGCAGTATTTT
>TRBV20-1|TRBJ2-3|17|NA|NA
CSARDLFVGLQTDTQYF
TGCAGTGCTAGAGATCTATTCGTAGGGCTACAAACAGATACGCAGTATTTT
>TRBV9|TRBJ1-1|12|NA|few
CASSVAGAEAFF
TGTGCCAGCAGCGTAGCCGGGGCTGAAGCTTTCTTT
>TRBV7-8|TRBJ2-7|15|NA|NA
CASSLGVRQGSEQYF
TGTGCCAGCAGCTTAGGGGTTCGTCAGGGGAGTGAGCAGTACTTC
>TRBV29-1|TRBJ1-4|14|NA|NA
CSAALLGGNEKLFF
TGCAGCGCTGCCCTCCTCGGTGGTAATGAAAAACTGTTTTTT
>TRBV12-3/TRBV12-4|TRBJ2-3|14|NA|NA
CASSPGVGLDTQYF
TGTGCCAGCAGCCCGGGAGTAGGACTAGATACGCAGTATTTT
>TRBV7-2|TRBJ2-7|15|NA|NA
CASSLGGPGRNEQYF
TGTGCCAGCAGCCTAGGTGGGCCAGGGCGAAACGAGCAGTACTTC
>TRBV20-1|TRBJ2-7|15|NA|NA
CSARDWGTRTYEQYF
TGCAGTGCTAGAGACTGGGGGACCCGCACCTACGAGCAGTACTTC
>TRBV7-3|TRBJ1-2|20|NA|few
CASSSQKPPSIRRGNYGYTF
TGTGCCAGCAGCTCCCAAAAACCACCCTCTATCCGCCGGGGTAACTATGGCTACACCTTC